The sequence of this T cell receptor beta chain was determined in a study of shared clonotypes between healthy human individuals. TCRdb keeps only in-frame clones here, not all; method: immunoSEQ multiplex PCR. The sample lists about 2.1 million clones; 93% were seen once. This CDR3 region has 16 residues. Only CD45RO-negative cells positively selected for CCR7 counted as naive CD8 cells, so terminally differentiated effector memory CD45RA+ cells were excluded. This clone was counted once. The antigen remains unidentified. Findings of the study overall: Of the naive CD4 clonotypes, 4% to 5% were shared across a handful of donors. Researchers found naive subsets generally carried larger estimated richness than memory subsets.

The TCR sequence derives from a man younger than 35 in good health. Some clones in this sample may be carry-over from other donors' samples. Sequenced input: naive CD8+ T cells from PBMCs. The chain uses TRBV21-1 and TRBJ2-7; whether TRBD2, the table's D call, matches the DNA was not checked. TRBV21-1 counts as a pseudogene. CDR3 sequence reads: CASSTGTSGNSYEQYF. CDR3 DNA sequence: TGTGCCAGCAGCACTGGGACTAGCGGGAACTCCTACGAGCAGTACTTC.